This T cell receptor beta chain is drawn from a study of T cell responses to AZD1222 COVID-19 vaccine. The CDR3 consists of 16 residues. In germline, CDR1 is GTSNPN, CDR2 SVGIG (reference sequence). The V end lost 2 bases, the J end lost 4 bases, and 20 bases lay between the germline ends. TCRdb's copy holds only in-frame clones and misses some; the assay was immunoSEQ multiplex PCR. The table includes over 75,000 clones, approximately 85% detected once. This clone was observed a handful of times. The sample in question was peripheral blood, obtained 28 days after the second AZD1222 dose. This chain connects TRBV30 to TRBJ1-1; D might be TRBD1 (5 bases). This receptor was taken from an adult who received the AZD1222 COVID-19 vaccine. The CDR3 loop reads CAWSPGRVGMSTEAFF. For the CDR3, the DNA is TGTGCCTGGAGTCCGGGCAGGGTCGGGATGAGCACTGAAGCTTTCTTT.